The next 29 T cell receptor beta chains were all read from a single sample in a study of blood T cell repertoires in COVID-19. Sequenced by immunoSEQ multiplex PCR; TCRdb stores in-frame clones only, minus some. The sample records more than 70,000 clones, roughly 87% being singletons. The material sequenced was peripheral blood. The receptors derive from a woman aged 45-65 years with active or convalescent COVID-19.

V usage is TRBV27 and J usage is TRBJ2-5, with 7 bases that match TRBD2. V was clipped by 1 base and J by 4 bases; unmatched bases: 9. Germline V lookup: CDR1 MNHEY, CDR2 SMNVEV (reference sequence). CDR3 length: 16 amino acids. CDR3 bases: TGTGCCAGCAGTTTATTTGCGGGGGAATCCGGAGAGACCCAGTACTTC. This codes for CASSLFAGESGETQYF.

The V gene is TRBV20-1, the J gene TRBJ2-1; TRBD1 is a possible D gene (6 bases). V gave up 3 bases and J gave up 7 bases, with 16 bases separating them. The germline CDR1 and CDR2 sequences are DFQATT and SNEGSKA (reference sequence). The CDR3 spans 14 residues. CDR3 sequence: CSASRQGLQNEQFF. In nucleotides, the CDR3 is TGCAGTGCTAGTCGCCAGGGGTTGCAGAATGAGCAGTTCTTC.

This clone was seen a single time. The rearrangement uses TRBV11-3 and TRBJ2-2, with D possibly matching TRBD1 (5 bases). The length of the CDR3 is 14 residues. The germline CDR1 and CDR2 sequences are SGHNT and YENEEA. Trimming cost V 5 bases and J 1 base, with 8 bases left between them. CDR3 in amino acids: CASSQGQNTGELFF. CDR3 in DNA: TGTGCCAGCAGCCAAGGACAGAACACCGGGGAGCTGTTTTTT.

Only one count was recorded for this clone. The V gene is TRBV4-3, the J gene TRBJ2-3; TRBD2 aligns across 8 bases. J lost 6 bases, V lost 4 bases, and 9 bases had no gene match. Germline V lookup: CDR1 LGHNA, CDR2 YSLEER. The CDR3 is made up of 15 amino acids. CDR3 sequence (DNA): TGCGCCAGCAGCCTAGATGGTAGCGGGGCGGATACGCAGTATTTT. It encodes CASSLDGSGADTQYF.

The genes are TRBV9 and TRBJ2-2; 10 bases are a match to TRBD2. Germline CDR1 and CDR2: SGDLS and YYNGEE. V lost 2 bases, J lost 1 base, and 5 bases stayed unmatched. The CDR3 has 17 amino acids. In DNA, the CDR3 is TGTGCCAGCAGCGTGGAAGCGGGGGGGCTGAACACCGGGGAGCTGTTTTTT. This encodes CASSVEAGGLNTGELFF.

The chain couples TRBV6-4 to TRBJ2-1, with TRBD2 matching over 7 bases. The CDR3 is 14 amino acids. V was clipped by 3 bases and J by 9 bases; unmatched bases: 8. Germline V gives CDR1 MRHNA, CDR2 SNTAGT. The CDR3 loop is CASSEGAGRAEQFF. The CDR3 nucleotides read TGTGCCAGCAGTGAAGGAGCGGGGAGGGCTGAGCAGTTCTTC.

This clone was found a few times. The J gene is TRBJ1-1, the V gene TRBV29-1, with 8 positions matching TRBD1. Unmatched junction bases numbered 10, after V lost 4 bases and J lost 0 bases. The CDR3 extends over 16 amino acids. The V gene's germline CDR1 is SQVTM and CDR2 ANQGSEA. Here the CDR3 reads CSVGEDRGVMNTEAFF. As DNA, the CDR3 is TGCAGCGTTGGCGAAGACAGGGGCGTGATGAACACTGAAGCTTTCTTT. Together with reference TRBV29-1 and TRBJ1-1, the CDR3 gives the full variable domain: SAVISQKPSRDICQRGTSLTIQCQVDSQVTMMFWYRQQPGQSLTLIATANQGSEATYESGFVIDKFPISRPNLTFSTLTVSNMSPEDSSIYLCSVGEDRGVMNTEAFFGQGTRLTVV.

This CDR3 is CATSREGLAGVIDTQYF. The CDR3, as DNA: TGTGCCACCAGCAGAGAGGGACTAGCGGGGGTTATCGATACGCAGTATTTT. The chain combines TRBV15 with TRBJ2-3; TRBD2 aligns across 14 bases. Germline-derived CDR1 and CDR2 are LNHNV and YYDKDF (reference sequence). Germline trimming cut 0 bases from V and 6 bases from J; bases unmatched to any gene: 5. The CDR3 runs 17 residues.

The chain is built from TRBV19 and TRBJ1-1, with TRBD1 identical over 7 bases. V lost 4 bases, J lost 4 bases, and 6 bases stayed unmatched. The CDR3 contains 14 residues. CDR1 LNHDA and CDR2 SQIVND come from the germline V gene (reference sequence). CDR3 in DNA: TGTGCCAGTAGTAAGAGACAGGGAGTCACTGAAGCTTTCTTT. It yields the protein CASSKRQGVTEAFF.

The genes are TRBV7-2 and TRBJ2-3, with 11 bases that match TRBD2. The length of the CDR3 is 17 residues. V shed 5 bases and J 2 bases; nucleotides not matched to a gene: 9. Germline V gene sequence: CDR1 SGHTA, CDR2 FQGNSA. CDR3 sequence (DNA): TGTGCCAGCAGCCTGCTCGCTAGCGGGGGGTTCACAGATACGCAGTATTTT. Encoded protein: CASSLLASGGFTDTQYF.

Only one count was recorded for this clone. CDR3 protein: CASSDRSRIAGELFF. The CDR3 DNA reads TGTGCCAGTAGTGACAGGAGCAGAATTGCCGGGGAGCTGTTTTTT. This chain joins TRBV19 and TRBJ2-2; a weak D match, TRBD1 (6 bases). The CDR3 has 15 amino acids. Germline CDR1 reads LNHDA; CDR2 reads SQIVND (reference sequence). V shed 5 bases and J shed 6 bases, with 16 bases lying between them.

The rearrangement joins TRBV6-5 to TRBJ1-1; possibly TRBD1 for D (5 bases). Germline values: CDR1 MNHEY, CDR2 SVGAGI. The CDR3 is 14 residues long. V was trimmed by 7 bases and J by 1 base, leaving 13 bases between them. CDR3 nucleotides: TGTGCCAGCACCAGGACAAGGGCGAACACTGAAGCTTTCTTT. Its protein product is CASTRTRANTEAFF.

This clone was seen a few times. The gene calls are TRBV19 and TRBJ1-2, with D possibly TRBD1 on 5 matching bases. V lost 5 bases and J lost 14, with 18 bases in between. The CDR3 is 12 residues long. The germline CDR1 and CDR2 sequences are LNHDA and SQIVND (reference sequence). CDR3 in DNA: TGTGCCAGTAGTTCCCTGGACGGGGGGAAGACCTTC. It yields the protein CASSSLDGGKTF. The whole variable domain, filled in from reference TRBV19 and TRBJ1-2, reads DGGITQSPKYLFRKEGQNVTLSCEQNLNHDAMYWYRQDPGQGLRLIYYSQIVNDFQKGDIAEGYSVSREKKESFPLTVTSAQKNPTAFYLCASSSLDGGKTFGSGTRLTVV.

V gene TRBV2 combines with J gene TRBJ1-1; possibly TRBD1 for D (5 bases). V lost 0 bases and J 1 base, leaving 15 bases between the germline ends. Per the germline V gene, CDR1 is SNHLY and CDR2 is FYNNEI. The CDR3 runs to 17 residues. CDR3 amino acids: CASSEAPGRARNTEAFF. In DNA form, the CDR3 reads TGTGCCAGCAGTGAAGCGCCGGGCAGGGCTCGGAACACTGAAGCTTTCTTT.

The chain joins TRBV7-2 to TRBJ2-3; D remains unclear. This CDR3 comprises 13 residues. Germline CDR1 and CDR2: SGHTA and FQGNSA. V was clipped by 1 base and J by 5 bases, with 7 bases between them. CDR3 amino acids: CASSLGGQDTQYF. The CDR3 DNA reads as TGTGCCAGCAGCTTAGGTGGGCAAGATACGCAGTATTTT.

The chain couples TRBV19 to TRBJ1-1, with 9 bases that match TRBD1. V lost 6 bases to trimming and J lost 5 bases; unmatched junction nucleotides: 7. Germline CDR1 is LNHDA and CDR2 is SQIVND (reference sequence). The CDR3 is 14 residues long. The CDR3 DNA follows: TGTGCCAGTAGAGGAGGACAGGGGACGACTGAAGCTTTCTTT. Amino acids: CASRGGQGTTEAFF.

In its sample, this clone was seen once. The V call is TRBV7-2, the J call TRBJ2-1; 12 bases are shared with TRBD1. J gave up 7 bases and V 5 bases, and 9 bases lay outside the gene matches. Per germline, CDR1 SGHTA and CDR2 FQGNSA. This CDR3 region has 16 residues. DNA of the CDR3: TGTGCCAGCAGCCCCTTTCCGGGACAGGGGGCGAATGAGCAGTTCTTC. It translates to CASSPFPGQGANEQFF. The entire variable domain, with the rest obtained from reference TRBV7-2 and TRBJ2-1, is as follows: GAGVSQSPSNKVTEKGKDVELRCDPISGHTALYWYRQSLGQGLEFLIYFQGNSAPDKSGLPSDRFSAERTGGSVSTLTIQRTQQEDSAVYLCASSPFPGQGANEQFFGPGTRLTVL.

The chain recombines TRBV19 with TRBJ1-2; D is possibly TRBD1 (5 bases). This CDR3 comprises 14 residues. From germline, CDR1 is LNHDA and CDR2 SQIVND (reference sequence). Trimming left V 3 bases short and J 4 bases short, with 12 bases between. CDR3 protein: CASSMIREAYGYTF. The CDR3, as DNA: TGTGCCAGTAGTATGATCAGGGAGGCCTATGGCTACACCTTC.

This chain uses TRBV29-1 with TRBJ1-4; 9 bases line up with TRBD1. The CDR3 spans 16 residues. After removal of 8 bases from V and 4 bases from J, the junction contained 14 bases not matched to a gene. Germline lookup yields CDR1 SQVTM and CDR2 ANQGSEA. CDR3 nucleotides: TGCAGCCCAAGACCGGGACAGGGAATGGGTAATGAAAAACTGTTTTTT. Translating gives CSPRPGQGMGNEKLFF.

This clone has only a few counts. The chain recombines TRBV5-8 with TRBJ2-3; D perhaps matches TRBD2 (6 bases). Germline values: CDR1 SGHTS, CDR2 YDEGEE. Trimming cost V 2 bases and J 9 bases, with 16 bases left between them. The CDR3 sequence is 14 residues long. CDR3 amino acids: CASSLLAGRRTQYF. CDR3 bases: TGTGCCAGCAGCTTATTGGCGGGGCGCAGAACGCAGTATTTT.

The chain employs TRBV19 and TRBJ1-5; D ambiguous. Trimming cost V 7 bases and J 4 bases, with 11 bases left between them. CDR1 LNHDA and CDR2 SQIVND come from the germline V gene (reference sequence). The CDR3 loop spans 13 amino acids. The CDR3 bases are TGTGCCAGTAATCTAGCCTATAATCAGCCCCAGCATTTT. Its protein product is CASNLAYNQPQHF. Drawing the rest from reference TRBV19 and TRBJ1-5, the complete variable domain is DGGITQSPKYLFRKEGQNVTLSCEQNLNHDAMYWYRQDPGQGLRLIYYSQIVNDFQKGDIAEGYSVSREKKESFPLTVTSAQKNPTAFYLCASNLAYNQPQHFGDGTRLSIL.

This chain joins TRBV6-6 and TRBJ2-7; 9 nucleotides match TRBD2. V dropped 6 bases and J dropped 1; count of bases not matched to a gene: 10. The germline V gene has CDR1 MNHNY and CDR2 SVGAGI (reference sequence). CDR3 size: 16 residues. This CDR3 is CASRTGSGGASYEQYF. The CDR3 coding sequence is TGTGCCAGCAGAACGGGTAGCGGGGGCGCATCCTACGAGCAGTACTTC.

This clone has just one count. This chain uses TRBV2 with TRBJ1-1, with D possibly matching TRBD1 (5 bases). The V and J ends lost 0 bases and 5 bases respectively, with 10 bases between them. The V gene's germline CDR1 is SNHLY and CDR2 FYNNEI. CDR3 length: 14 residues. The CDR3 DNA sequence: TGTGCCAGCAGTGAAGCGCTCTCAGGGACTGAAGCTTTCTTT. Its translation: CASSEALSGTEAFF.

This clone appeared once. The chain joins TRBV11-1 to TRBJ2-1; 9 positions agree with TRBD2. CDR1 and CDR2 (germline): SGHAT, FQDESV (reference sequence). V was clipped by 5 bases and J by 3 bases; unmatched bases: 8. This CDR3 spans 16 amino acids. CDR3 region: CASSPSGGNNYNEQFF. DNA of the CDR3: TGTGCCAGCAGCCCCAGCGGGGGGAATAACTACAATGAGCAGTTCTTC.

The chain couples TRBV6-6 to TRBJ2-3; TRBD2 aligns across 13 bases. The CDR3 has 16 residues. CDR1 MNHNY and CDR2 SVGAGI come from the germline V gene (reference sequence). Germline trimming cut 3 bases from V and 5 bases from J; bases unmatched to any gene: 5. The CDR3 DNA sequence: TGTGCCAGCAGTTATGGGACTAGCGGGGCCCGAGATACGCAGTATTTT. Translated: CASSYGTSGARDTQYF.

The chain carries TRBV6-5 and TRBJ2-5; 10 bases line up with TRBD1. The germline gives CDR1 MNHEY, CDR2 SVGAGI. The CDR3 runs 14 residues. Trimming cost V 3 bases and J 3 bases; bases outside gene matches: 1. As DNA, the CDR3 is TGTGCCAGCAGTTATGGGACAGGGGAAGAGACCCAGTACTTC. Residues: CASSYGTGEETQYF.

This sequence joins TRBV5-8 and TRBJ1-1; TRBD1 might be the D (5 bases). The V and J ends lost 0 bases and 5 bases respectively, with 14 bases between them. CDR1 and CDR2 from the germline V gene are SGHTS and YDEGEE. This CDR3 has 15 amino acids. DNA for the CDR3: TGTGCCAGCAGCTTGGCGGGTGGAGGGGAAACTGAAGCTTTCTTT. Its translation is CASSLAGGGETEAFF.

This clone was recorded once. This chain connects TRBV4-3 to TRBJ2-2; 7 bases line up with TRBD2. The V and J ends lost 1 base and 4 bases, in that order; junction bases with no gene match: 3. Germline values: CDR1 LGHNA, CDR2 YSLEER. The CDR3 spans 15 residues. The CDR3 nucleotides are TGCGCCAGCAGCCAAGTGGGGGGGAGCACCGGGGAGCTGTTTTTT. This sequence encodes CASSQVGGSTGELFF.

The chain links TRBV6-2 or TRBV6-3 to TRBJ1-1, with 7 bases matching TRBD1. The germline V gene has CDR1 MNHEY and CDR2 SVGEGT. The CDR3 is made up of 14 amino acids. The junction had 11 bases not matched to a gene; V was cut back by 2 bases and J by 11 bases. CDR3 loop: CASSYRGTARQAFF. The CDR3 DNA follows: TGTGCCAGCAGTTACCGTGGGACAGCCAGACAGGCTTTCTTT.